This T cell receptor (beta chain) was identified in a study of cytomegalovirus exposure and HLA in healthy donors. General study points: CMV antigen specificity of a few CMV-associated chains was confirmed in vitro. Rare sequences made up most TCRs, while some public TCRs were found in many donors.

A single count supports this clone. Its antigen is still unknown. Trimming removed 5 bases from V and 0 bases from J; junction bases left unmatched: 10. The CDR3 has 19 amino acids. Per the germline V gene, CDR1 is SGDLS and CDR2 is YYNGEE. The PCR employed 60 Vbeta primers together with 13 Jbeta primers. Measured with immunoSEQ multiplex PCR; TCRdb has only the in-frame clones, and not every one. The data hold around 65,000 clones, with roughly 78% observed a single time. The specimen sequenced was PBMCs. The V gene is TRBV9, the J gene TRBJ2-6; 11 bases are a match to TRBD1. The TCR comes from a woman in her thirties in good health and CMV-seronegative. The CDR3 loop is CASSGSIGTGGSGANVLTF. DNA of the CDR3: TGTGCCAGCAGTGGATCGATCGGGACAGGGGGCTCTGGGGCCAACGTCCTGACTTTC. Looking up the rest from reference TRBV9 and TRBJ2-6 gives the full variable domain: DSGVTQTPKHLITATGQRVTLRCSPRSGDLSVYWYQQSLDQGLQFLIQYYNGEERAKGNILERFSAQQFPDLHSELNLSSLELGDSALYFCASSGSIGTGGSGANVLTFGAGSRLTVL.